This record covers a single TCR beta chain. Its target is unknown. Sequencing was performed with immunoSEQ multiplex PCR; in TCRdb, only in-frame clones are kept and a portion is missing. The sample records about 97,000 clones, roughly 90% being singletons. Trimming took 4 bases from V and 5 from J, leaving 18 bases between them. CDR1 and CDR2 from the germline V gene are SGHRS and YFSETQ. The CDR3 is 15 amino acids. The sample comes from a study of siplizumab effects on memory and regulatory T cells. General study points: The study did not confirm that proliferating Tregs from siplizumab cultures were suppressive. Siplizumab significantly lowered the alloreactive sequences that could be traced to unstimulated CD4+ memory cells.

The rearrangement links TRBV5-1 to TRBJ2-5; maybe TRBD1 (7 bases). This receptor was obtained from a human donor in good health. The sample was CD4+ T cells sorted from blood. CDR3 nucleotides: TGCGCCAGCAGCGGGGGGCGACAGGGATCGGAGACCCAGTACTTC. Residues: CASSGGRQGSETQYF. The full variable domain, in which reference TRBV5-1 and TRBJ2-5 provide the parts outside the CDR3, is KAGVTQTPRYLIKTRGQQVTLSCSPISGHRSVSWYQQTPGQGLQFLFEYFSETQRNKGNFPGRFSGRQFSNSRSEMNVSTLELGDSALYLCASSGGRQGSETQYFGPGTRLLVL.